A single sample is the source of the 24 T cell receptor beta chains below, sequenced in a study of cytomegalovirus exposure and HLA in healthy donors. The PCR used 60 Vbeta and 13 Jbeta primers. Profiled with immunoSEQ multiplex PCR; TCRdb holds only in-frame clones, not every one. Of fewer than 180,000 clones in the sample, 63% are singletons; the top ten hold approximately 7%. Specimen: PBMCs. The receptor source for this set is a woman aged 60 to 75 in good health and CMV-seropositive.

V and J are TRBV6-1 and TRBJ2-7, with 7 positions matching TRBD2. CDR1 is MNHNS, CDR2 SASEGT, per germline. V shed 4 bases and J 1 base; nucleotides not matched to a gene: 4. The CDR3 length is 14 residues. The CDR3 sequence is CASSGLGLSYEQYF. CDR3 sequence (DNA): TGTGCCAGCAGTGGCCTGGGACTATCCTACGAGCAGTACTTC.

On this clone itself: One end of the junction is discordant with germline, which a read error may explain. In DNA, the CDR3 is TGTGCCAGCGGCTTCAAGACAGGGGGTCACAATGAGCAGTTCTTC. Protein: CASGFKTGGHNEQFF. The V call is TRBV7-2, the J call TRBJ2-1, with 9 bases identical to TRBD1. The germline CDR1 and CDR2 sequences are SGHTA and FQGNSA. The CDR3 has 15 residues.

The rearrangement links TRBV28 to TRBJ2-7; 9 bases are shared with TRBD1. Germline V gene data show CDR1 as MDHEN and CDR2 as SYDVKM. J was trimmed by 2 bases and V by 3 bases; bases with no gene match: 2. This CDR3 is built from 14 residues. The CDR3 region is CASSLGTGTYEQYF. DNA of the CDR3: TGTGCCAGCAGTTTGGGGACAGGGACCTACGAGCAGTACTTC.

The CDR3 nucleotides are TGTGCCAGCAGCTACAGGGCCACAGATACGCAGTATTTT. This encodes CASSYRATDTQYF. The chain combines TRBV5-4 with TRBJ2-3; D might be TRBD1 (6 bases). The germline V and J ends were trimmed by 3 bases and 2 bases, with 7 bases remaining between them. Germline V CDR1 and CDR2: SGHNT, YYREEE (reference sequence). The CDR3 length is 13 residues.

The rearrangement uses TRBV10-3 and TRBJ2-3, with 7 bases identical to TRBD2. Germline values: CDR1 ENHRY, CDR2 SYGVKD. The CDR3 covers 14 residues. Trimming removed 2 bases from V and 5 bases from J; junction bases left unmatched: 4. DNA of the CDR3: TGTGCCATCAGTGAGGGGCGGGAGATAGATACGCAGTATTTT. It is translated as CAISEGREIDTQYF.

This clone came up once. The genes are TRBV30 and TRBJ1-4, with D maybe TRBD1 (5 bases). V was shortened by 0 bases and J by 4 bases, with 9 bases between the two germline ends. Germline V gene data show CDR1 as GTSNPN and CDR2 as SVGIG (reference sequence). CDR3 size: 14 residues. CDR3 coding DNA: TGTGCCTGGAGTGTATTAGACAGTAATGAAAAACTGTTTTTT. It specifies CAWSVLDSNEKLFF.

The CDR3 bases are TGTGCCAGCTCACCTCTTGGCGGTGTCTCCTACAATGAGCAGTTCTTC. Its protein is CASSPLGGVSYNEQFF. V gene TRBV18 combines with J gene TRBJ2-1; D is unclear. The CDR3 runs to 16 residues. Looked up from germline, CDR1 is KGHSH and CDR2 is LQKENI. V was pared by 3 bases and J by 0 bases, with 12 bases between.

This clone showed up just once. The rearrangement joins TRBV7-7 to TRBJ2-7, with D maybe TRBD2 (6 bases). V was shortened by 4 bases and J by 6 bases, with 22 bases between the two germline ends. The CDR3 extends over 16 amino acids. The germline CDR1 and CDR2 sequences are SSHAT and FNYEAQ (reference sequence). The CDR3 sequence is CASSSHGTPKGLEQYF. CDR3 in DNA: TGTGCCAGCAGCTCACACGGGACTCCTAAAGGGCTCGAGCAGTACTTC.

The chain recombines TRBV2 with TRBJ1-2; 8 bases fit TRBD1. Germline V gives CDR1 SNHLY, CDR2 FYNNEI. Unmatched junction bases numbered 5, after V lost 4 bases and J lost 4 bases. The CDR3 sequence is 14 residues long. CDR3 in amino acids: CASSGDRGGYGYTF. The CDR3 nucleotides read TGTGCCAGCAGTGGCGACAGGGGTGGCTATGGCTACACCTTC. Complete variable domain (other parts from reference TRBV2 and TRBJ1-2): EPEVTQTPSHQVTQMGQEVILRCVPISNHLYFYWYRQILGQKVEFLVSFYNNEISEKSEIFDDQFSVERPDGSNFTLKIRSTKLEDSAMYFCASSGDRGGYGYTFGSGTRLTVV.

As for this clone: At one of its ends the junction is not consistent with the germline gene, which may arise from a read error. This chain connects TRBV4-3 to TRBJ2-7; perhaps TRBD2 as D (5 bases). Germline CDR1 reads LGHNA; CDR2 reads YSLEER. CDR3 size: 15 residues. The CDR3 coding sequence is TGCGCCAGCGGCCAAGGAACGGGAACCCAAAGGGAGCAGTACTTC. This gives the protein CASGQGTGTQREQYF.

This clone was seen only a few times. The chain combines TRBV2 with TRBJ1-5, with D possibly being TRBD1 (5 bases). The CDR3 is made up of 14 amino acids. CDR1 and CDR2 (germline): SNHLY, FYNNEI. V was clipped by 5 bases and J by 2 bases, with 10 bases between them. The CDR3 DNA follows: TGTGCCAGCAGTCCAACGGGGGGCAATCAGCCCCAGCATTTT. Its translation is CASSPTGGNQPQHF.

This clone has a count of ten or more. The J gene is TRBJ1-1, the V gene TRBV27; 7 positions match TRBD1. CDR1 is MNHEY, CDR2 SMNVEV, per germline (reference sequence). CDR3 length: 14 residues. The ends lost 8 bases at V and 2 bases at J; junction bases unmatched: 8. The CDR3: CASVTGATNTEAFF. The CDR3 region has the DNA TGTGCCAGCGTTACAGGGGCGACAAACACTGAAGCTTTCTTT.

V gene TRBV29-1 combines with J gene TRBJ2-4, with D possibly being TRBD1 (5 bases). V was pared by 7 bases and J by 9 bases, with 22 bases between. The CDR3 loop spans 14 amino acids. The V gene's germline CDR1 is SQVTM and CDR2 ANQGSEA. The CDR3 coding sequence is TGCAGCGCCGGGTCGGGCGCCTCGCAGGGCATTCAGTACTTC. It codes for CSAGSGASQGIQYF.

The chain recombines TRBV18 with TRBJ2-1; unclear D gene. The germline gives CDR1 KGHSH, CDR2 LQKENI. The CDR3 sequence is 15 residues long. The V gene lost 0 bases and the J gene lost 9 bases, with 15 bases spanning the gap. CDR3 coding DNA: TGTGCCAGCTCACCACCGGTCTCGCGCGGCTTTGAGCAGTTCTTC. This translates into CASSPPVSRGFEQFF. Full variable domain (remainder filled in from reference TRBV18 and TRBJ2-1): NAGVMQNPRHLVRRRGQEARLRCSPMKGHSHVYWYRQLPEEGLKFMVYLQKENIIDESGMPKERFSAEFPKEGPSILRIQQVVRGDSAAYFCASSPPVSRGFEQFFGPGTRLTVL.

The chain combines TRBV5-6 with TRBJ1-2, with 7 bases aligning to TRBD1. Germline CDR1 SGHDT, CDR2 YYEEEE. This CDR3 has 17 amino acids. Germline trimming cut 3 bases from V and 4 bases from J; bases unmatched to any gene: 15. DNA for the CDR3: TGTGCCAGCAGCTACTTTGGACAGGCATTCAGTCTCTATGGCTACACCTTC. This gives the protein CASSYFGQAFSLYGYTF.

This clone was observed a few times. The chain employs TRBV11-3 and TRBJ2-2, with TRBD2 matching over 7 bases. This CDR3 spans 11 amino acids. Looked up from germline, CDR1 is SGHNT and CDR2 is YENEEA. J lost 7 bases, V lost 10 bases, and 3 bases had no gene match. CDR3 amino acids: CATSGGGELFF. DNA for the CDR3: TGTGCCACCTCGGGGGGCGGGGAGCTGTTTTTT.

The DNA for the CDR3 is TGTGCCAGCAGCACCCTAGCGGGCACGAACACCGGGGAGCTGTTTTTT. It encodes CASSTLAGTNTGELFF. V gene TRBV21-1 combines with J gene TRBJ2-2; no check of the table's D call, TRBD2, against the DNA was made. TRBV21-1 counts as a pseudogene. This CDR3 spans 16 amino acids.

This sequence joins TRBV19 and TRBJ1-1; TRBD1 might be the D (6 bases). V shed 1 base and J shed 0 bases, with 24 bases lying between them. This CDR3 contains 20 residues. The germline CDR1 and CDR2 sequences are LNHDA and SQIVND (reference sequence). CDR3 loop: CASSIVRVGRGDRMNTEAFF. In DNA, the CDR3 is TGTGCCAGTAGTATAGTTCGGGTTGGAAGAGGAGACAGGATGAACACTGAAGCTTTCTTT.

The chain uses TRBV30 and TRBJ2-1; the match to TRBD2 covers 11 bases. Per germline, CDR1 GTSNPN and CDR2 SVGIG (reference sequence). This CDR3 spans 13 amino acids. With 3 bases clipped from V and 7 bases from J, the junction kept 2 bases outside the gene matches. Here the CDR3 reads CAWRTSGSNEQFF. The CDR3, as DNA: TGTGCCTGGAGAACTAGCGGGAGTAATGAGCAGTTCTTC.

This chain uses TRBV7-2 with TRBJ2-7; perhaps TRBD1 as D (6 bases). This CDR3 spans 11 amino acids. Germline CDR1 and CDR2: SGHTA and FQGNSA. V was clipped by 5 bases and J by 6 bases, with 8 bases between them. The CDR3 DNA is TGTGCCAGCAGCCGAGGGGGCGAGCAGTACTTC. This translates into CASSRGGEQYF.

The chain links TRBV7-9 to TRBJ2-2; possible D gene TRBD2, 5 bases. Trimming removed 5 bases from V and 4 bases from J, with 17 bases in between. The CDR3 has 16 amino acids. Germline V gene sequence: CDR1 SEHNR, CDR2 FQNEAQ (reference sequence). The CDR3 reads CASSPPSVAGTGELFF. For the CDR3, the DNA is TGTGCCAGCAGCCCCCCCAGCGTCGCGGGCACCGGGGAGCTGTTTTTT.

This clone was observed a single time. In DNA, the CDR3 is TGTGCCAGTCGGACTAGCGGTTACAATGAGCAGTTCTTC. It encodes CASRTSGYNEQFF. The rearrangement links TRBV2 to TRBJ2-1; 10 positions match TRBD2. CDR3 length: 13 residues. Germline V gene sequence: CDR1 SNHLY, CDR2 FYNNEI. V lost 9 bases, J lost 4 bases, and 3 bases stayed unmatched.

This chain links TRBV9 with TRBJ2-2; unclear D gene. Germline CDR1 is SGDLS and CDR2 is YYNGEE. V lost 2 bases to trimming and J lost 4 bases, with 9 bases between them. CDR3 length: 14 residues. The chain's CDR3 is CASSVPDTTGELFF. As DNA, the CDR3 is TGTGCCAGCAGCGTCCCAGACACCACCGGGGAGCTGTTTTTT.

The CDR3, as DNA: TGTGCCAGCTCACCGACTACAGGGGGCACCGGGGAGCTGTTTTTT. As protein: CASSPTTGGTGELFF. This chain links TRBV18 with TRBJ2-2, with TRBD1 matching over 8 bases. The germline V gene encodes CDR1 KGHSH and CDR2 LQKENI. The CDR3 is made up of 15 amino acids. Trimming cost V 3 bases and J 4 bases; bases outside gene matches: 4. The entire variable domain, with the rest obtained from reference TRBV18 and TRBJ2-2, is as follows: NAGVMQNPRHLVRRRGQEARLRCSPMKGHSHVYWYRQLPEEGLKFMVYLQKENIIDESGMPKERFSAEFPKEGPSILRIQQVVRGDSAAYFCASSPTTGGTGELFFGEGSRLTVL.